The present T cell receptor beta chain was sequenced within a study of blood T cell repertoires in COVID-19. V gave up 2 bases and J gave up 6 bases, with 14 bases separating them. Germline V gives CDR1 SEHNR, CDR2 FQNEAQ (reference sequence). There are 15 residues in the CDR3. Original handling: Estimates of nucleated cell counts were drawn from the amplification of reference gene primers. The repertoire was sequenced with immunoSEQ multiplex PCR; TCRdb's copy has only in-frame clones and lacks some. That table is the source of V, J and clone size, and D and trimming were worked out from the DNA. Among a few hundred thousand clones listed, 75% to 90% were seen once.

The sequence was obtained from a man aged 25-40 years with acute or convalescent COVID-19. Source material: peripheral blood. The chain recombines TRBV7-9 with TRBJ2-1, with a tentative D call TRBD1 (6 bases). The CDR3 sequence: CASSLNREFFNEQFF. The CDR3 region has the DNA TGTGCCAGCAGCTTAAACAGGGAGTTCTTCAATGAGCAGTTCTTC.